The 17 T cell receptor beta chains given below trace back to one sample, sequenced in a study of PD-1 blockade in classical Hodgkin lymphoma. Sequenced by immunoSEQ multiplex PCR; TCRdb stores in-frame clones only, minus some. Here the sample spans tens of thousands of clones, 66% being singletons. Time point described: cycle 4 day 1 (C4D1), after more than 5 weeks of nivolumab. All patients experienced relapse after autologous stem cell transplantation, and brentuximab vedotin exposure was variable. The sample consisted of peripheral blood mononuclear cells (PBMCs), taken before the fourth cycle of nivolumab. The source of these receptors is a human donor with classical Hodgkin lymphoma.

Notes on this clone: The sample holds other DNA sequences that translate to the same CDR3. The J gene is TRBJ2-7, the V gene TRBV28; unclear D gene. The CDR3 is 15 residues long. Trimming stripped 2 bases from V and 0 bases from J, with 11 bases between. The germline gives CDR1 MDHEN, CDR2 SYDVKM. CDR3 region: CASSLGGPLSYEQYF. Here the CDR3 DNA reads TGTGCCAGCAGTTTAGGTGGACCCCTCTCCTACGAGCAGTACTTC.

The rearrangement joins TRBV7-9 to TRBJ2-4; the D is unclear. The CDR3 length is 16 residues. V was pared by 1 base and J by 0 bases, with 10 bases between. Germline V gene data show CDR1 as SEHNR and CDR2 as FQNEAQ (reference sequence). The CDR3 DNA reads as TGTGCCAGCAGCTTAGAGGGTCTGTTAGCCAAAAACATTCAGTACTTC. It yields the protein CASSLEGLLAKNIQYF. Full variable domain (rest looked up from reference TRBV7-9 and TRBJ2-4): DTGVSQNPRHKITKRGQNVTFRCDPISEHNRLYWYRQTLGQGPEFLTYFQNEAQLEKSRLLSDRFSAERPKGSFSTLEIQRTEQGDSAMYLCASSLEGLLAKNIQYFGAGTRLSVL.

The rearrangement joins TRBV6-1 to TRBJ2-3; 9 nucleotides match TRBD2. This CDR3 is 13 amino acids long. Germline lookup yields CDR1 MNHNS and CDR2 SASEGT. The V and J ends lost 6 bases and 6 bases, in that order; junction bases with no gene match: 4. CDR3 amino acids: CASRAGGVDTQYF. The CDR3 DNA is TGTGCCAGCAGGGCGGGAGGGGTGGATACGCAGTATTTT.

This clone is a singleton in its sample. The chain joins TRBV7-2 to TRBJ2-7; TRBD1 or TRBD2 may be the D gene (5 bases each). Trimming stripped 5 bases from V and 7 bases from J, with 18 bases between. The CDR3 covers 14 residues. From germline, CDR1 is SGHTA and CDR2 FQGNSA. DNA for the CDR3: TGTGCCAGCAGCCCAGGACTGGGGCTTGGGGAGCAGTACTTC. This translates into CASSPGLGLGEQYF.

The V gene is TRBV19, the J gene TRBJ2-3; 10 bases map to TRBD2. Germline V gene lookup returns CDR1 LNHDA and CDR2 SQIVND (reference sequence). V dropped 5 bases and J dropped 1; count of bases not matched to a gene: 3. The CDR3 spans 15 residues. Here the CDR3 DNA reads TGTGCCAGTAGTGTGCTAGCGGGGGGCACAGATACGCAGTATTTT. It is translated as CASSVLAGGTDTQYF.

The V gene is TRBV28, the J gene TRBJ2-3, with TRBD1 matching over 9 bases. This CDR3 is 16 amino acids long. The trim removed 6 bases at V and 5 bases at J, leaving 12 bases unmatched. Per germline, CDR1 MDHEN and CDR2 SYDVKM. This CDR3 reads CASSSTGTGKKDTQYF. In DNA form, the CDR3 reads TGTGCCAGCAGCTCGACCGGGACAGGGAAAAAAGATACGCAGTATTTT.

J is TRBJ1-2 and V is TRBV7-2; perhaps TRBD1 as D (5 bases). Per germline, CDR1 SGHTA and CDR2 FQGNSA. This CDR3 has 15 amino acids. V lost 2 bases and J 0 bases, leaving 10 bases between the germline ends. The CDR3 region is CASSLNQQANYGYTF. CDR3 bases: TGTGCCAGCAGCTTAAATCAACAGGCTAACTATGGCTACACCTTC.

V usage is TRBV7-2 and J usage is TRBJ2-2; D is unresolved. Germline V gene lookup returns CDR1 SGHTA and CDR2 FQGNSA. This CDR3 region has 15 residues. Trimming shortened V by 5 bases and J by 0 bases, and 10 bases separated the two germline ends. The CDR3 DNA reads as TGTGCCAGCAGCCCCAGAGGCTCGAACACCGGGGAGCTGTTTTTT. Amino acid sequence: CASSPRGSNTGELFF. The full variable domain, completed using reference TRBV7-2 and TRBJ2-2, is GAGVSQSPSNKVTEKGKDVELRCDPISGHTALYWYRQSLGQGLEFLIYFQGNSAPDKSGLPSDRFSAERTGGSVSTLTIQRTQQEDSAVYLCASSPRGSNTGELFFGEGSRLTVL.

This chain uses TRBV2 with TRBJ2-5; TRBD1 matches 10 bases. This CDR3 contains 16 residues. Germline V gene data show CDR1 as SNHLY and CDR2 as FYNNEI. Trimming at V came to 5 bases and at J to 5 bases, leaving 11 bases not matched to a gene. The CDR3 coding sequence is TGTGCCAGCAGTCGCACGGGACAGGGGAAGGGGGAGACCCAGTACTTC. This codes for CASSRTGQGKGETQYF.

The rearrangement links TRBV9 to TRBJ1-3; 9 bases are a match to TRBD1. This CDR3 contains 18 residues. The J segment lost 0 bases and the V segment lost 4 bases, leaving 11 bases of the junction unmatched. Germline lookup yields CDR1 SGDLS and CDR2 YYNGEE. CDR3 bases: TGTGCCAGCAGCCCTCGACAGGGGGGAACAGTCTCTGGAAACACCATATATTTT. Translation gives CASSPRQGGTVSGNTIYF.

The chain has TRBV5-5 and TRBJ2-7; 7 bases fit TRBD1. The CDR3 covers 14 residues. Germline V gene data show CDR1 as SGHKS and CDR2 as YYEKEE (reference sequence). The V and J ends lost 3 bases and 3 bases, in that order; junction bases with no gene match: 6. CDR3 residues: CASSSLTGIYEQYF. The CDR3 nucleotides are TGTGCCAGCAGCTCCTTGACAGGGATCTACGAGCAGTACTTC.

In this sample, this clone turned up a few times. This chain connects TRBV11-3 to TRBJ1-1; 9 bases agree with TRBD1. This CDR3 spans 15 amino acids. CDR1 is SGHNT and CDR2 is YENEEA in the germline V gene. Unmatched junction bases numbered 5, after V lost 5 bases and J lost 1 base. DNA of the CDR3: TGTGCCAGCAGCATGACAGGGGGGCCGAACACTGAAGCTTTCTTT. Translating gives CASSMTGGPNTEAFF.

This sequence joins TRBV7-2 and TRBJ1-3; the D is unclear. The length of the CDR3 is 15 residues. V lost 4 bases, J lost 0 bases, and 10 bases lay in between. Per the germline V gene, CDR1 is SGHTA and CDR2 is FQGNSA. In DNA, the CDR3 is TGTGCCAGCAGCTACCTAGAGTACTCTGGAAACACCATATATTTT. It is translated as CASSYLEYSGNTIYF.

CDR3 coding DNA: TGTGCCAGCAGTTTATTGGGGGTAAACGCTTTCTTT. Translated, it gives CASSLLGVNAFF. The chain is built from TRBV27 and TRBJ1-1, with D possibly matching TRBD1 (5 bases). The CDR3 runs 12 residues. Germline lookup yields CDR1 MNHEY and CDR2 SMNVEV (reference sequence). V lost 1 base, J lost 11 bases, and 11 bases lay in between.

The chain has TRBV4-3 and TRBJ1-4; no reliable D call. This CDR3 spans 15 amino acids. The ends were cut back, 1 base at V and 5 bases at J, with 11 bases in the middle. The germline gives CDR1 LGHNA, CDR2 YSLEER. CDR3 residues: CASSQGVGRNEKLFF. The CDR3 DNA sequence: TGCGCCAGCAGCCAAGGGGTAGGCCGCAATGAAAAACTGTTTTTT.

The chain recombines TRBV28 with TRBJ1-5; 10 bases align to TRBD1. The CDR3 totals 14 residues. V shed 7 bases and J 2 bases; nucleotides not matched to a gene: 2. Germline CDR1 and CDR2: MDHEN and SYDVKM. The CDR3 coding sequence is TGTGCCAGCACGACAGGGGGCGGCAATCAGCCCCAGCATTTT. Amino acid sequence: CASTTGGGNQPQHF.

This chain joins TRBV10-3 and TRBJ1-3; unclear D gene. The V end lost 0 bases, the J end lost 6 bases, and 15 bases lay between the germline ends. There are 16 residues in the CDR3. The germline gives CDR1 ENHRY, CDR2 SYGVKD. The CDR3, as DNA: TGTGCCATCAGTGAGTCCGACGGGAGTGGAGTAAACACCATATATTTT. This sequence encodes CAISESDGSGVNTIYF.